This TCR beta chain appears in the sequencing data of a study of CD8 T cells in ankylosing spondylitis. Findings of the study overall: Earlier authors reported some of these motif variants in reactive arthritis synovial fluid and blood. Ankylosing spondylitis blood appeared to carry a characteristic TCR beta motif of roughly eight highly homologous variants.

This clonotype was counted ten times or more. Its antigen is currently unknown. MiXCR was run by TCRdb on the 5' RACE reads, yielding one entry per CDR3 protein. The top ten hold more than 4% of the sample, which has approximately 250,000 distinct CDR3 sequences, roughly 8.2% seen once. The CDR3 is 16 residues long. Germline V lookup: CDR1 MNHEY, CDR2 SVGAGI. V lost 4 bases to trimming and J lost 12 bases, with 22 bases between them. The rearrangement links TRBV6-5 to TRBJ1-6; D is undetermined. The clonotype comes from a female donor with ankylosing spondylitis or in good health (not recorded which). Sequencing used blood, either unsorted or a sorted T cell fraction (not recorded which). CDR3 residues: CASSFTPSESFGPLHF. The CDR3 bases are TGTGCCAGCAGTTTCACCCCTTCCGAGTCATTCGGACCCCTCCACTTT.